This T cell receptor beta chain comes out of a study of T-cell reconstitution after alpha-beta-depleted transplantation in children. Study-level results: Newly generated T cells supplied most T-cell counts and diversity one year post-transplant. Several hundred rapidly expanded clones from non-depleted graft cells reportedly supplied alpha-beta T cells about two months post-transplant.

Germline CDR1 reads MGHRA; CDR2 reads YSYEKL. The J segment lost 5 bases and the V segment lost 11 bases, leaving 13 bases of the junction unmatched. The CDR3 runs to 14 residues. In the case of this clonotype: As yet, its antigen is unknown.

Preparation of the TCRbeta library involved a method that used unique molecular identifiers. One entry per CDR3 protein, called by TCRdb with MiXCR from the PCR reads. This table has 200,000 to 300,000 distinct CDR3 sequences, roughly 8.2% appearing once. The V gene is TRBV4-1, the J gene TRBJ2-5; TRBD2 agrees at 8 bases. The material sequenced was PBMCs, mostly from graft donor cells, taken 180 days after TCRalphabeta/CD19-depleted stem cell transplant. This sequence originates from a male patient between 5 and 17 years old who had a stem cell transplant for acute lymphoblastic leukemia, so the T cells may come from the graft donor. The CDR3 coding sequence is TGCGCCCACTCCGGGACTAGATCCTTGGAGACCCAGTACTTC. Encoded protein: CAHSGTRSLETQYF.